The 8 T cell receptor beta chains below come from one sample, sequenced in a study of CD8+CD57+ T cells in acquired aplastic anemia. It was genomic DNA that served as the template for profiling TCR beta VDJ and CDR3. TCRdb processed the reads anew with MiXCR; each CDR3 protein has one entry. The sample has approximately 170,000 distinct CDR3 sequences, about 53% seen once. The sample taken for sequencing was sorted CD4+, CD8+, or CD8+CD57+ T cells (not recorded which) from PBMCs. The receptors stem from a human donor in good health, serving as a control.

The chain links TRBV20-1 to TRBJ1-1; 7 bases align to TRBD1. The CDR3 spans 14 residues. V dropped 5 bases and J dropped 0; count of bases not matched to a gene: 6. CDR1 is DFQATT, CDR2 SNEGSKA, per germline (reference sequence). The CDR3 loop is CSAPKGTVNTEAFF. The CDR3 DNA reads TGCAGTGCTCCGAAGGGGACAGTGAACACTGAAGCTTTCTTT.

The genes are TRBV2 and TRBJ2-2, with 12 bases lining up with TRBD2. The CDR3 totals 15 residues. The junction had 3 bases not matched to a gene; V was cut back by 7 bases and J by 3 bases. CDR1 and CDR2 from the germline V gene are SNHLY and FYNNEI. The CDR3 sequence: CASTGLAGYTGELFF. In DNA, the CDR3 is TGTGCCAGCACCGGACTAGCGGGATACACCGGGGAGCTGTTTTTT. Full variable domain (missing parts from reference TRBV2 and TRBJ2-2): EPEVTQTPSHQVTQMGQEVILRCVPISNHLYFYWYRQILGQKVEFLVSFYNNEISEKSEIFDDQFSVERPDGSNFTLKIRSTKLEDSAMYFCASTGLAGYTGELFFGEGSRLTVL.

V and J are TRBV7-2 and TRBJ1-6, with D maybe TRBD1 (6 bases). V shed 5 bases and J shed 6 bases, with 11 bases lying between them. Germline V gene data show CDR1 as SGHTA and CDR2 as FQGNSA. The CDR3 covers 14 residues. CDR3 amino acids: CASSTQGFNSPLHF. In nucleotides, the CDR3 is TGTGCCAGCAGCACTCAGGGGTTTAATTCACCCCTCCACTTT.

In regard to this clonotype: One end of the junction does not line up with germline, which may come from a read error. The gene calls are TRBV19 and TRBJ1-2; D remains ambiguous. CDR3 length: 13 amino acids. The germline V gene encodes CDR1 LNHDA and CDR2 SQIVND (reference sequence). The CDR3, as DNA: TGTGCCAGTAGTATTGGAGGAAACTATGGCTACGCCTTC. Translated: CASSIGGNYGYAF. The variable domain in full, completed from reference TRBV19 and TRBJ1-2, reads DGGITQSPKYLFRKEGQNVTLSCEQNLNHDAMYWYRQDPGQGLRLIYYSQIVNDFQKGDIAEGYSVSREKKESFPLTVTSAQKNPTAFYLCASSIGGNYGYAFGSGTRLTVV.

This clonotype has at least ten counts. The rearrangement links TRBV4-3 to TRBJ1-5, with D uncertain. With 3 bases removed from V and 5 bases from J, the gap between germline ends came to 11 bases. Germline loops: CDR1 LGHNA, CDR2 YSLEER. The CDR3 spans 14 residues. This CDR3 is CASSHEPNYQPQHF. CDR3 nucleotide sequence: TGCGCCAGCAGCCACGAACCTAATTATCAGCCCCAGCATTTT.

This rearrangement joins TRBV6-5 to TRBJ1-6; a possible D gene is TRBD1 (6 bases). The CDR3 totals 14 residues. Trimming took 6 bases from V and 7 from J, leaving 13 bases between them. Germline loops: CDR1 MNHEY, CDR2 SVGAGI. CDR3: CASRTWQGNSPLHF. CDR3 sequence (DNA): TGTGCCAGCAGAACGTGGCAGGGGAATTCACCCCTCCACTTT.

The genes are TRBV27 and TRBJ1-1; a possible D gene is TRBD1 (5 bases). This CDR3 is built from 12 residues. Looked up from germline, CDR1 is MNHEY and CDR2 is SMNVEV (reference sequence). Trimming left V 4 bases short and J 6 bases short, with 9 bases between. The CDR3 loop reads CASSYQGAEAFF. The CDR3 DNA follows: TGTGCCAGCAGTTACCAGGGCGCTGAAGCTTTCTTT.

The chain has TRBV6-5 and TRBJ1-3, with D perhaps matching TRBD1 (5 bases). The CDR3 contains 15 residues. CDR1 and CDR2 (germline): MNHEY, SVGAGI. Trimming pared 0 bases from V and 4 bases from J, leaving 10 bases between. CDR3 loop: CASSYSGDQGNTIYF. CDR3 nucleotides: TGTGCCAGCAGTTACTCCGGGGACCAAGGAAACACCATATATTTT.